These 20 T cell receptor beta chains came from one sample sequenced in a study of OX40 agonist ivuxolimab in advanced cancers. Using immunoSEQ multiplex PCR, the repertoire was profiled, and TCRdb retains in-frame clones only, with some absent. This table holds 65,000 to 80,000 clones, about 90% found once. The input for sequencing was CD4+ or CD8+ T cells sorted from blood, taken in a trial of the OX40 agonist ivuxolimab. These receptors all come from an adult with an advanced solid tumor such as melanoma, head and neck, liver or kidney cancer.

This chain joins TRBV5-1 and TRBJ2-7; D is possibly TRBD1 or TRBD2 (6 bases each). Germline assignment: CDR1 SGHRS and CDR2 YFSETQ. Trimming took 5 bases from V and 6 from J, leaving 27 bases between them. The CDR3 sequence is 17 residues long. CDR3 in DNA: TGCGCCAGCAGTTACGGGACCGGGACAAGGTTTAGCGGCGAGCAGTACTTC. Its translation is CASSYGTGTRFSGEQYF.

CDR3 protein: CASSQDSRTSGSPDTQYF. DNA for the CDR3: TGCGCCAGCAGCCAAGATTCGCGGACTAGCGGGAGCCCAGATACGCAGTATTTT. This rearrangement joins TRBV4-1 to TRBJ2-3; the match to TRBD2 covers 13 bases. Germline V gives CDR1 MGHRA, CDR2 YSYEKL. CDR3 length: 18 amino acids. The junction had 7 bases not matched to a gene; V was cut back by 0 bases and J by 4 bases.

To note about this clone: A junction boundary mismatches the germline segment, possibly from a read error. The chain carries TRBV5-1 and TRBJ2-3, with 13 bases matching TRBD2. CDR1 and CDR2 (germline): SGHRS, YFSETQ. CDR3 size: 15 residues. The CDR3 sequence: CASSFELAGGIPPLF. In nucleotides, the CDR3 is TGCGCCAGCAGCTTTGAACTAGCGGGAGGGATTCCCCCCTTATTT.

The chain couples TRBV7-9 to TRBJ2-1, with 8 bases fitting TRBD2. Germline V gene lookup returns CDR1 SEHNR and CDR2 FQNEAQ (reference sequence). The V and J ends lost 5 bases and 6 bases, in that order; junction bases with no gene match: 9. CDR3 length: 15 residues. The CDR3 DNA sequence: TGTGCCAGCAGCCTTAGCGGGGTTCGGCGCAATGAGCAGTTCTTC. It codes for CASSLSGVRRNEQFF.

The genes are TRBV30 and TRBJ2-1; tentatively, D is TRBD1 (6 bases). The germline CDR1 and CDR2 sequences are GTSNPN and SVGIG (reference sequence). The ends were cut back, 4 bases at V and 4 bases at J, with 14 bases in the middle. The CDR3 sequence is 14 residues long. The CDR3 DNA is TGTGCCTGGACAGGGGCCCTAAGGTACAATGAGCAGTTCTTC. As protein: CAWTGALRYNEQFF.

J is TRBJ2-7 and V is TRBV19; the match to TRBD2 covers 11 bases. With V trimmed by 4 bases and J by 1 base, 3 bases remained unmatched. The germline V gene has CDR1 LNHDA and CDR2 SQIVND (reference sequence). This CDR3 comprises 15 residues. CDR3 in amino acids: CASSKWTSGSYEQYF. CDR3 sequence (DNA): TGTGCCAGTAGTAAATGGACTAGCGGGTCCTACGAGCAGTACTTC.

The chain uses TRBV10-2 and TRBJ1-1; TRBD1 is a possible D gene (5 bases). The germline CDR1 and CDR2 sequences are WSHSY and SAAADI. The CDR3 length is 13 residues. The V end was cut by 6 bases, the J end by 0 bases, with 8 bases between. The CDR3 nucleotides read TGCGCCAGCAGCCAGGGCCTGAACACTGAAGCTTTCTTT. Its translation is CASSQGLNTEAFF.

The chain employs TRBV19 and TRBJ2-1; D remains unclear. The CDR3 loop spans 11 amino acids. The germline gives CDR1 LNHDA, CDR2 SQIVND (reference sequence). V gave up 6 bases and J gave up 5 bases, with 5 bases separating them. The CDR3 DNA reads as TGTGCCAGTAGGAGAAACAATGAGCAGTTCTTC. Translation: CASRRNNEQFF.

The rearrangement joins TRBV25-1 to TRBJ2-2; possible D gene TRBD2, 6 bases. The CDR3 is 14 residues long. Trimming shortened V by 1 base and J by 5 bases, and 8 bases separated the two germline ends. From germline, CDR1 is MGHDK and CDR2 SYGVNS. CDR3 sequence reads: CASSESGVTGELFF. CDR3 in DNA: TGTGCCAGCAGTGAATCGGGGGTTACCGGGGAGCTGTTTTTT.

The V and J genes are TRBV18 and TRBJ2-1; the match to TRBD1 covers 9 bases. CDR1 is KGHSH and CDR2 is LQKENI in the germline V gene. The V gene end was trimmed by 5 bases and the J gene end by 8 bases; junction bases not matched to a gene: 4. The length of the CDR3 is 13 residues. The CDR3 loop reads CASSGQGTDEQFF. CDR3 nucleotide sequence: TGTGCCAGCTCAGGACAGGGGACCGATGAGCAGTTCTTC. The entire variable domain, with the rest obtained from reference TRBV18 and TRBJ2-1, is as follows: NAGVMQNPRHLVRRRGQEARLRCSPMKGHSHVYWYRQLPEEGLKFMVYLQKENIIDESGMPKERFSAEFPKEGPSILRIQQVVRGDSAAYFCASSGQGTDEQFFGPGTRLTVL.

The chain uses TRBV5-1 and TRBJ2-3; D is ambiguous. Trimming took off 3 bases at V and 2 bases at J, with 4 bases between the two ends. This CDR3 is built from 12 residues. Germline V gene lookup returns CDR1 SGHRS and CDR2 YFSETQ. The CDR3 DNA reads as TGCGCCAGCAGCTACGACACAGATACGCAGTATTTT. This codes for CASSYDTDTQYF. Combining the CDR3 with reference TRBV5-1 and TRBJ2-3 gives the whole variable domain KAGVTQTPRYLIKTRGQQVTLSCSPISGHRSVSWYQQTPGQGLQFLFEYFSETQRNKGNFPGRFSGRQFSNSRSEMNVSTLELGDSALYLCASSYDTDTQYFGPGTRLTVL.

This chain joins TRBV4-1 and TRBJ2-7; D gene uncertain. Looked up from germline, CDR1 is MGHRA and CDR2 is YSYEKL. The CDR3 totals 17 residues. Trimming removed 3 bases from V and 0 bases from J, with 18 bases in between. CDR3 amino acids: CASSQILSNLVSYEQYF. Written as DNA, the CDR3 is TGCGCCAGCAGCCAGATACTCAGCAACTTGGTCTCCTACGAGCAGTACTTC.

The chain carries TRBV6-5 and TRBJ1-2; TRBD1 aligns across 7 bases. CDR3 length: 16 amino acids. V trimming: 2 bases; J trimming: 9 bases; junction bases outside the gene matches: 15. Per germline, CDR1 MNHEY and CDR2 SVGAGI. CDR3 in amino acids: CASSYDTGTEINRYTF. CDR3 coding DNA: TGTGCCAGCAGTTACGACACCGGGACAGAGATTAACCGCTACACCTTC.

This clone showed up just once. One end of the junction varies from germline; a read error may be responsible. The gene calls are TRBV7-7 and TRBJ2-2, with TRBD1 matching 7 bases. CDR3 length: 15 amino acids. Germline lookup yields CDR1 SSHAT and CDR2 FNYEAQ (reference sequence). CDR3 coding DNA: TGTGCTAGCAGCCGTGACAGGGTAATCACCGGGGAGCTGTTTTTT. Translating it yields CASSRDRVITGELFF.

CDR3 residues: CATSTGLAGVRELFF. The CDR3, as DNA: TGTGCCACCAGCACGGGACTAGCGGGAGTAAGGGAGCTGTTTTTT. The rearrangement links TRBV15 to TRBJ2-2; 14 nucleotides agree with TRBD2. J lost 9 bases, V lost 4 bases, and 4 bases had no gene match. There are 15 residues in the CDR3. The germline gives CDR1 LNHNV, CDR2 YYDKDF (reference sequence).

This clone is labeled medium-sized. The gene calls are TRBV29-1 and TRBJ1-5, with 10 bases fitting TRBD1. The CDR3 loop spans 16 amino acids. Germline CDR1 reads SQVTM; CDR2 reads ANQGSEA. Trimming cost V 4 bases and J 6 bases; bases outside gene matches: 12. CDR3 sequence reads: CSVGFGGTGEAQPQHF. Here the CDR3 DNA reads TGCAGCGTTGGGTTTGGAGGGACAGGGGAAGCTCAGCCCCAGCATTTT.

This clone was found once. The chain recombines TRBV28 with TRBJ2-2; possibly TRBD1 or TRBD2 for D (5 bases each). V lost 8 bases and J 5 bases, leaving 15 bases between the germline ends. The CDR3 length is 14 residues. Per the germline V gene, CDR1 is MDHEN and CDR2 is SYDVKM. CDR3 bases: TGTGCCAGCGTCCTGGGCTGGGGGACCGGGGAGCTGTTTTTT. Residues: CASVLGWGTGELFF.

V usage is TRBV12-5 and J usage is TRBJ2-7; 11 bases align to TRBD1. Trimming took 9 bases from V and 3 from J; bases not matched to a gene: 13. The germline gives CDR1 LGHNT, CDR2 FRNRAP. The CDR3 extends over 16 amino acids. CDR3 DNA sequence: TGTGCTAGCCGCTCAGGGGGCGGGACAGGGGGCTACGAGCAGTACTTC. Translated, it gives CASRSGGGTGGYEQYF.

The V gene is TRBV29-1, the J gene TRBJ1-2; a possible D gene is TRBD1 (5 bases). V shed 6 bases and J shed 5 bases, with 16 bases lying between them. This CDR3 comprises 13 residues. Germline V gene sequence: CDR1 SQVTM, CDR2 ANQGSEA. This CDR3 reads CSVGASDTYGYTF. Written as DNA, the CDR3 is TGCAGCGTAGGGGCGTCCGATACTTATGGCTACACCTTC.

The rearrangement uses TRBV27 and TRBJ2-7; 9 bases agree with TRBD1. Germline CDR1 and CDR2: MNHEY and SMNVEV (reference sequence). Germline trimming cut 6 bases from V and 4 bases from J; bases unmatched to any gene: 7. CDR3 length: 14 residues. The CDR3 loop is CASSYRDRVYEQYF. DNA for the CDR3: TGTGCCAGCAGCTATCGGGACAGGGTTTACGAGCAGTACTTC.